The 11 T cell receptor beta chains below all came from one sample that was sequenced in a study of blood T cell repertoires in COVID-19. The data were produced by immunoSEQ multiplex PCR, yet TCRdb's version contains in-frame clones alone and is incomplete. The sample carries fewer than 250,000 clones, 87% recorded once. Sequencing used PBMCs or T cells enriched from blood (not recorded which). These receptors were obtained from a young man who had recovered from COVID-19.

This clone was seen just once. The chain joins TRBV27 to TRBJ2-7; D possibly corresponds to TRBD1 (6 bases). Per the germline V gene, CDR1 is MNHEY and CDR2 is SMNVEV (reference sequence). Trimming cost V 5 bases and J 3 bases, with 14 bases left between them. The CDR3 is 14 amino acids. The chain's CDR3 is CASSLQGYDYEQYF. In nucleotides, the CDR3 is TGTGCCAGCAGTCTACAGGGTTATGACTACGAGCAGTACTTC.

The rearrangement joins TRBV10-3 to TRBJ1-1, with D possibly being TRBD1 (6 bases). From germline, CDR1 is ENHRY and CDR2 SYGVKD. V lost 3 bases and J 3 bases, leaving 11 bases between the germline ends. The CDR3 totals 14 residues. The CDR3 loop reads CAISDMQGYTEAFF. In DNA, the CDR3 is TGTGCCATCAGTGATATGCAGGGGTACACTGAAGCTTTCTTT.

This chain joins TRBV4-2 and TRBJ1-3; D is ambiguous. There are 15 residues in the CDR3. Trimming shortened V by 1 base and J by 0 bases, and 7 bases separated the two germline ends. CDR1 is LGHNA, CDR2 YNFKEQ, per germline. The CDR3 is CASSQGEGSGNTIYF. CDR3 sequence (DNA): TGTGCCAGCAGCCAAGGGGAGGGCTCTGGAAACACCATATATTTT.

The chain has TRBV3-1 (or the pseudogene TRBV3-2) and TRBJ2-1; 11 nucleotides match TRBD2. Germline assignment: CDR1 LGHDT and CDR2 YNNKEL (reference sequence). V lost 1 base and J lost 9; bases outside the gene matches: 8. The CDR3 runs to 16 residues. In nucleotides, the CDR3 is TGTGCCAGCAGCCAAGCGGGGACTAGCGGAATGGGTGAGCAGTTCTTC. Its protein product is CASSQAGTSGMGEQFF.

The chain has TRBV19 and TRBJ1-4, with 7 bases aligning to TRBD1. CDR3 size: 14 residues. Looked up from germline, CDR1 is LNHDA and CDR2 is SQIVND (reference sequence). Trimming took 1 base from V and 12 from J; bases not matched to a gene: 8. The DNA of the CDR3 is TGTGCCAGTAGTATAGCGACAGGGTATGGGGAACTGTTTTTT. This encodes CASSIATGYGELFF.

Only one count was recorded for this clone. The J gene is TRBJ2-6, the V gene TRBV5-1, with 9 nucleotides matching TRBD1. V dropped 7 bases and J dropped 0; count of bases not matched to a gene: 11. This CDR3 has 18 residues. Per the germline V gene, CDR1 is SGHRS and CDR2 is YFSETQ. The CDR3 loop is CASRYSGTGISGANVLTF. The CDR3 DNA reads TGCGCCAGCCGCTACTCCGGGACAGGGATCTCTGGGGCCAACGTCCTGACTTTC.

Concerning this clone itself: Within the sample, other DNA sequences also encode this same CDR3. The chain carries TRBV7-9 and TRBJ1-4, with D unresolved. With 3 bases removed from V and 8 bases from J, the gap between germline ends came to 4 bases. The V gene's germline CDR1 is SEHNR and CDR2 FQNEAQ (reference sequence). The CDR3 is made up of 11 amino acids. The CDR3 sequence is CASSLREKLFF. The CDR3 region has the DNA TGTGCCAGCAGCTTGAGGGAAAAACTGTTTTTT.

This clone showed up just a few times. J is TRBJ1-6 and V is TRBV30, with D hard to call. The CDR3 loop spans 14 amino acids. The ends were cut back, 2 bases at V and 5 bases at J, with 10 bases in the middle. The germline V gene encodes CDR1 GTSNPN and CDR2 SVGIG (reference sequence). In DNA form, the CDR3 reads TGTGCCTGGAGTTTAGGAGTTAATAATTCACCCCTCCACTTT. Residues: CAWSLGVNNSPLHF.

The chain combines TRBV28 with TRBJ2-7; TRBD2 aligns across 11 bases. The CDR3 length is 15 residues. Per the germline V gene, CDR1 is MDHEN and CDR2 is SYDVKM. V lost 0 bases and J lost 4; bases outside the gene matches: 2. The CDR3 sequence: CASSLWTSGEYEQYF. In DNA, the CDR3 is TGTGCCAGCAGTTTATGGACTAGCGGGGAGTACGAGCAGTACTTC.

The chain combines TRBV30 with TRBJ1-3; D is unclear. V was cut by 1 base and J by 2 bases, with 6 bases left in between. The CDR3 consists of 13 residues. Germline values: CDR1 GTSNPN, CDR2 SVGIG (reference sequence). CDR3 residues: CAWSERAGNTIYF. Written as DNA, the CDR3 is TGTGCCTGGAGTGAGAGGGCTGGAAACACCATATATTTT.

This chain connects TRBV18 to TRBJ1-5; 7 bases agree with TRBD1. The trim removed 4 bases at V and 5 bases at J, leaving 2 bases unmatched. This CDR3 is 13 amino acids long. Per the germline V gene, CDR1 is KGHSH and CDR2 is LQKENI. Written as DNA, the CDR3 is TGTGCCAGCTCACGGGACAGCGATCAGCCCCAGCATTTT. This sequence encodes CASSRDSDQPQHF.